Each of the 25 T cell receptor beta chains below was sequenced from the same sample in a study of T cells in Graves' hyperthyroidism and ophthalmopathy. Researchers took RNA transcripts and amplified the TCR beta CDR3 regions from them. HTBI primers drove first-round RT-PCR of the TCR CDR3. TCRdb redid the calling of the multiplex PCR reads with MiXCR, one entry per CDR3 protein. Of about 640,000 distinct CDR3 sequences in the sample, about a fifth are singletons; the top ten hold 34%. The sample comprised blood. These receptors all come from a man under 40 with Graves' ophthalmopathy.

This clonotype was counted between two and nine times. This sequence joins TRBV24-1 and TRBJ2-3; the D gene is possibly TRBD2 (6 bases). Germline CDR1 KGHDR, CDR2 SFDVKD. The CDR3 totals 14 residues. Trimming pared 5 bases from V and 4 bases from J, leaving 12 bases between. CDR3 bases: TGTGCCACCAGTGGACGGGAGAGGGCAGATACGCAGTATTTT. Translation gives CATSGRERADTQYF.

The J gene is TRBJ2-7, the V gene TRBV20-1; TRBD2 agrees at 8 bases. Germline V gene data show CDR1 as DFQATT and CDR2 as SNEGSKA (reference sequence). There are 15 residues in the CDR3. V dropped 2 bases and J dropped 0; count of bases not matched to a gene: 6. CDR3 amino acids: CSARTGLVSSYEQYF. In DNA form, the CDR3 reads TGCAGTGCTAGAACGGGACTAGTGAGCTCCTACGAGCAGTACTTC.

Notes on this clonotype: This sequence may be a read error, since a much larger clone differs from it by one base. The V gene is TRBV4-3, the J gene TRBJ1-1, with TRBD1 identical over 11 bases. The V gene's germline CDR1 is LGHNA and CDR2 YSLEER. The CDR3 has 17 residues. V shed 7 bases and J 0 bases; nucleotides not matched to a gene: 10. The CDR3 reads CASTNERTGGMNTEAFF. The CDR3 DNA reads TGCGCCAGCACGAACGAACGGACAGGGGGCATGAACACTGAAGCTTTCTTT.

V gene TRBV28 combines with J gene TRBJ2-5; D remains unclear. The CDR3 loop spans 11 amino acids. The V gene lost 5 bases and the J gene lost 11 bases, with 12 bases spanning the gap. CDR1 and CDR2 from the germline V gene are MDHEN and SYDVKM. In nucleotides, the CDR3 is TGTGCCAGCAGTACCCCAGACGTACAGTACTTC. Its translation is CASSTPDVQYF.

The chain uses TRBV30 and TRBJ2-1, with 7 bases fitting TRBD1. V lost 2 bases and J lost 12; bases outside the gene matches: 19. Germline V gene data show CDR1 as GTSNPN and CDR2 as SVGIG (reference sequence). The CDR3 contains 16 residues. CDR3 residues: CAWSPPDRAEPLGQFF. CDR3 sequence (DNA): TGTGCCTGGAGTCCTCCTGACAGGGCGGAACCACTGGGGCAGTTCTTC.

This clonotype occurred a few times. This chain joins TRBV27 and TRBJ2-1; 11 nucleotides align to TRBD2. From germline, CDR1 is MNHEY and CDR2 SMNVEV (reference sequence). The CDR3 spans 16 residues. V was pared by 2 bases and J by 2 bases, with 2 bases of the junction left unmatched. The CDR3 DNA reads as TGTGCCAGCAGTTTAGGACTAGCGGGTGCCTACAATGAGCAGTTCTTC. This encodes CASSLGLAGAYNEQFF.

This clonotype was picked up a small number of times. This chain uses TRBV5-1 with TRBJ2-1; TRBD2 might be the D (7 bases). With 2 bases removed from V and 2 bases from J, the gap between germline ends came to 14 bases. Germline loops: CDR1 SGHRS, CDR2 YFSETQ. The CDR3 runs to 16 residues. In DNA form, the CDR3 reads TGCGCCAGCAGCTTCTGGGGGGAGGGGGCCTACAATGAGCAGTTCTTC. Translation gives CASSFWGEGAYNEQFF.

This clonotype was picked up a small number of times. The chain links TRBV6-5 to TRBJ1-1; unclear D gene. The V end was cut by 2 bases, the J end by 2 bases, with 12 bases between. Germline V gives CDR1 MNHEY, CDR2 SVGAGI. The CDR3 spans 15 residues. This CDR3 reads CASSYGRSGNTEAFF. DNA of the CDR3: TGTGCCAGCAGTTACGGGAGATCGGGAAACACTGAAGCTTTCTTT.

At least ten counts were recorded for this clonotype. This chain connects TRBV3-1 to TRBJ1-2; no clear D gene. The germline V and J ends were trimmed by 1 base and 5 bases, with 5 bases remaining between them. This CDR3 has 12 amino acids. Germline values: CDR1 LGHDT, CDR2 YNNKEL (reference sequence). CDR3 protein: CASSQAAYGYTF. CDR3 coding DNA: TGTGCCAGCAGCCAAGCGGCATATGGCTACACCTTC.

This clonotype was picked up many times. The rearrangement links TRBV7-2 to TRBJ2-5; D call uncertain. The CDR3 is 13 residues long. Germline V lookup: CDR1 SGHTA, CDR2 FQGNSA. Trimming stripped 5 bases from V and 5 bases from J, with 12 bases between. In DNA, the CDR3 is TGTGCCAGCAGCCCGGCGGATTGGGAGACCCAGTACTTC. It codes for CASSPADWETQYF.

This clonotype was seen ten or more times. The V call is TRBV6-1, the J call TRBJ2-1; 10 bases agree with TRBD2. There are 16 residues in the CDR3. The V gene end was trimmed by 5 bases and the J gene end by 6 bases; junction bases not matched to a gene: 10. The germline V gene has CDR1 MNHNS and CDR2 SASEGT. CDR3 nucleotide sequence: TGTGCCAGCAGTCAGGGACGTAGCGGGGGGCGCAATGAGCAGTTCTTC. The encoded protein is CASSQGRSGGRNEQFF.

This clonotype appeared a few times. J is TRBJ2-7 and V is TRBV11-2; TRBD2 agrees at 12 bases. CDR1 and CDR2 (germline): SGHAT, FQNNGV. The J segment lost 6 bases and the V segment lost 2 bases, leaving 11 bases of the junction unmatched. CDR3 size: 17 residues. CDR3 loop: CASSLPSGRAGVAEQYF. The CDR3 coding sequence is TGTGCCAGCAGCTTACCTAGCGGGAGGGCCGGCGTCGCCGAGCAGTACTTC.

Ten or more counts support this clonotype. The rearrangement joins TRBV27 to TRBJ1-1; TRBD1 aligns across 8 bases. The CDR3 sequence is 14 residues long. V gave up 4 bases and J gave up 4 bases; unmatched junction bases: 5. CDR1 and CDR2 from the germline V gene are MNHEY and SMNVEV (reference sequence). CDR3: CASSSDRAGTEAFF. CDR3 coding DNA: TGTGCCAGCAGTTCGGACAGGGCTGGCACTGAAGCTTTCTTT.

V usage is TRBV9 and J usage is TRBJ2-7, with D tentatively TRBD2 (5 bases). This CDR3 is built from 15 residues. From germline, CDR1 is SGDLS and CDR2 YYNGEE. Trimming pared 0 bases from V and 1 base from J, leaving 11 bases between. CDR3 residues: CASSVGGMGSYEQYF. DNA of the CDR3: TGTGCCAGCAGCGTAGGAGGGATGGGATCCTACGAGCAGTACTTC.

V usage is TRBV5-4 and J usage is TRBJ2-3, with no clear D. Per the germline V gene, CDR1 is SGHNT and CDR2 is YYREEE (reference sequence). CDR3 length: 15 amino acids. V lost 6 bases to trimming and J lost 3 bases, with 17 bases between them. CDR3 in amino acids: CASNPLHPGTDTQYF. The CDR3 nucleotides read TGTGCCAGCAACCCCTTGCACCCTGGGACAGATACGCAGTATTTT. The entire variable domain, with the rest obtained from reference TRBV5-4 and TRBJ2-3, is as follows: ETGVTQSPTHLIKTRGQQVTLRCSSQSGHNTVSWYQQALGQGPQFIFQYYREEENGRGNFPPRFSGLQFPNYSSELNVNALELDDSALYLCASNPLHPGTDTQYFGPGTRLTVL.

This clonotype was found a few times. This chain connects TRBV20-1 to TRBJ2-4, with D hard to call. Germline CDR1 reads DFQATT; CDR2 reads SNEGSKA (reference sequence). CDR3 length: 15 amino acids. Trimming shortened V by 0 bases and J by 3 bases, and 12 bases separated the two germline ends. The CDR3 region has the DNA TGCAGTGCTAGAGATTCCGGGTGGGGCAAAAACATTCAGTACTTC. The encoded protein is CSARDSGWGKNIQYF.

This chain joins TRBV9 and TRBJ2-3; 9 nucleotides align to TRBD2. The CDR3 is 15 residues long. The germline CDR1 and CDR2 sequences are SGDLS and YYNGEE. With V trimmed by 0 bases and J by 5 bases, 4 bases remained unmatched. The CDR3 region is CASSVVAGGGDTQYF. The CDR3 nucleotides are TGTGCCAGCAGCGTAGTCGCGGGAGGGGGAGATACGCAGTATTTT.

In this sample, this clonotype turned up a few times. J is TRBJ2-5 and V is TRBV27, with 8 bases that match TRBD1. CDR1 is MNHEY, CDR2 SMNVEV, per germline (reference sequence). With V trimmed by 4 bases and J by 5 bases, 9 bases remained unmatched. The CDR3 has 15 amino acids. The CDR3 is CASSSYRGAGETQYF. Here the CDR3 DNA reads TGTGCCAGCAGTTCCTACAGGGGGGCTGGGGAGACCCAGTACTTC.

This clonotype was recorded many times. The rearrangement joins TRBV28 to TRBJ2-3; TRBD2 matches at 10 bases. Germline V gene lookup returns CDR1 MDHEN and CDR2 SYDVKM. CDR3 length equals 16 residues. V trimming: 6 bases; J trimming: 6 bases; junction bases outside the gene matches: 12. In nucleotides, the CDR3 is TGTGCCAGCAGCCCACCAGCGGGAGGGCCGGGCGATACGCAGTATTTT. It codes for CASSPPAGGPGDTQYF.

This clonotype appeared a few times. The chain couples TRBV19 to TRBJ2-1; D may be TRBD1 (6 bases). Trimming removed 6 bases from V and 7 bases from J, with 19 bases in between. Germline assignment: CDR1 LNHDA and CDR2 SQIVND (reference sequence). This CDR3 has 15 residues. The CDR3 nucleotides read TGTGCCAGTAGGAGGGTACAGGGCTATATGAATGAGCAGTTCTTC. Translated: CASRRVQGYMNEQFF.

V gene TRBV6-5 combines with J gene TRBJ2-7; possibly TRBD1 for D (5 bases). Trimming took off 4 bases at V and 0 bases at J, with 13 bases between the two ends. The germline V gene has CDR1 MNHEY and CDR2 SVGAGI. This CDR3 contains 15 residues. In DNA form, the CDR3 reads TGTGCCAGCAGTTTTGGGGCACAGGACTCCTACGAGCAGTACTTC. Translated: CASSFGAQDSYEQYF.

CDR3 sequence: CASSHTGSGQPQHF. The CDR3 DNA reads TGTGCCAGCAGTCACACAGGGTCCGGTCAGCCCCAGCATTTT. V usage is TRBV12-3 or TRBV12-4 and J usage is TRBJ1-5; a weak D match, TRBD1 (6 bases). V lost 5 bases and J 6 bases, leaving 14 bases between the germline ends. CDR3 length: 14 amino acids.

This clonotype was picked up many times. The rearrangement joins TRBV20-1 to TRBJ2-7; TRBD1 aligns across 11 bases. Germline lookup yields CDR1 DFQATT and CDR2 SNEGSKA (reference sequence). V lost 4 bases to trimming and J lost 3 bases; unmatched junction nucleotides: 5. The CDR3 runs to 14 residues. CDR3 sequence (DNA): TGCAGTGCTACTCCGGGACAGGGGGACTACGAGCAGTACTTC. It codes for CSATPGQGDYEQYF.

This sequence joins TRBV4-1 and TRBJ2-1, with TRBD2 identical over 10 bases. J was trimmed by 3 bases and V by 1 base; bases with no gene match: 6. The CDR3 consists of 17 residues. Germline CDR1 reads MGHRA; CDR2 reads YSYEKL. This CDR3 is CASSQAVLAGLYNEQFF. The DNA of the CDR3 is TGCGCCAGCAGCCAAGCCGTACTAGCGGGACTCTACAATGAGCAGTTCTTC.

This rearrangement joins TRBV29-1 to TRBJ1-1; 9 nucleotides align to TRBD1. Germline loops: CDR1 SQVTM, CDR2 ANQGSEA. The CDR3 contains 15 residues. The trim removed 4 bases at V and 5 bases at J, leaving 11 bases unmatched. This CDR3 reads CSVAYPGQGGTEAFF. The CDR3 nucleotides are TGCAGCGTTGCCTATCCGGGACAGGGTGGGACTGAAGCTTTCTTT.